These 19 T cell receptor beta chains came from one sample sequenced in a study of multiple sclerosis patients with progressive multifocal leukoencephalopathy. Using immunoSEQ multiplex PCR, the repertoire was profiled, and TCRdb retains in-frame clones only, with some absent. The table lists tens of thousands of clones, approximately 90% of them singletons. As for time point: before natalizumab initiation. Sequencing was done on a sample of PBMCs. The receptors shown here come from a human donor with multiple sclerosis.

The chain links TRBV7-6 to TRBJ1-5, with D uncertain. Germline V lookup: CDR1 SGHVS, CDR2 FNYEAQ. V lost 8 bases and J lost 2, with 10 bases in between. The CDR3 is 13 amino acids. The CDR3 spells CASAAGRNQPQHF. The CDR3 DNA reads TGTGCCAGCGCCGCCGGGCGCAATCAGCCCCAGCATTTT.

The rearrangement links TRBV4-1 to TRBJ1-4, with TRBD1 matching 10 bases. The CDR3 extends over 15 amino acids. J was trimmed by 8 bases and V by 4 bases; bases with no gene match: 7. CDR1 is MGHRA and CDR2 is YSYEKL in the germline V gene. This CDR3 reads CASSRLTGGEEKLFF. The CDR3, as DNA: TGCGCCAGCAGCCGACTGACAGGGGGCGAAGAAAAACTGTTTTTT.

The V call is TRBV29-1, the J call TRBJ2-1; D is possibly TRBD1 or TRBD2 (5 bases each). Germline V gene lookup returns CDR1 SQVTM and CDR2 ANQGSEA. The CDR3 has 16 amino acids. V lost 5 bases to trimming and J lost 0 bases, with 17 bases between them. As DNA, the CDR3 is TGCAGCGTTCTGGGACGGCTGCTCAGCTCCTACAATGAGCAGTTCTTC. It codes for CSVLGRLLSSYNEQFF.

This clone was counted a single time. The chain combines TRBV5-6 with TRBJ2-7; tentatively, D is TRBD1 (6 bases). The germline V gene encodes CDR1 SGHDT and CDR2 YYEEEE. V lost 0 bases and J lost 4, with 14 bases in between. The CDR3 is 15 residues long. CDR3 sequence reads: CASSLDLRGAYEQYF. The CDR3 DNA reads TGTGCCAGCAGCTTGGACCTCAGGGGCGCATACGAGCAGTACTTC.

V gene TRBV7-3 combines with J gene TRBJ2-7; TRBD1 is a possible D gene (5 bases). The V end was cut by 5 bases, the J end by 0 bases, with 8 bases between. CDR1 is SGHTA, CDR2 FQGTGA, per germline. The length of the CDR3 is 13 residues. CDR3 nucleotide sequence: TGTGCCAGCAGCGCAGGGAACTCCTACGAGCAGTACTTC. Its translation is CASSAGNSYEQYF.

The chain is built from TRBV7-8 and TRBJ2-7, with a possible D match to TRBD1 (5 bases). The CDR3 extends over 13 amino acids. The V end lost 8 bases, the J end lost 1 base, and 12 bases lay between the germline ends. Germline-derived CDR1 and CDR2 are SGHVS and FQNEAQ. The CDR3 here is CASGQGISYEQYF. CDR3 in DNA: TGTGCCAGCGGCCAGGGAATTTCCTACGAGCAGTACTTC.

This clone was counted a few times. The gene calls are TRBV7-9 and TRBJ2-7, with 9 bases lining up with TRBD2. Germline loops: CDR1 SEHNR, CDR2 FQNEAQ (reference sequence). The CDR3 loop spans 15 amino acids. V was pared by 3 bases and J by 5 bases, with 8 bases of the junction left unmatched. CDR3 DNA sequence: TGTGCCAGCAGCTTGGGCGGGAGGGTAGCAGACGAGCAGTACTTC. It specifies CASSLGGRVADEQYF.

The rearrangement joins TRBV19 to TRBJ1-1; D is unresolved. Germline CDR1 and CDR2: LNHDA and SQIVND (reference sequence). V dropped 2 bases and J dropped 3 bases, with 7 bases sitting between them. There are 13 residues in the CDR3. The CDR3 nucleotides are TGTGCCAGTAGTATAAACAGCTACACTGAAGCTTTCTTT. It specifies CASSINSYTEAFF.

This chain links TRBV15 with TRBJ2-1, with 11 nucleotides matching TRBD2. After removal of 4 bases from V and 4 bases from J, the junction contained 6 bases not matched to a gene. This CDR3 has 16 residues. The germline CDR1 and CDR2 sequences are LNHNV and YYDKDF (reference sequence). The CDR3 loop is CATSTPTSGVYNEQFF. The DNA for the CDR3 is TGTGCCACCAGCACCCCGACTAGCGGGGTTTACAATGAGCAGTTCTTC.

CDR3 sequence (DNA): TGTGCCAGCAGCCCGGGACTAGCGCCGACCTACAATGAGCAGTTCTTC. It specifies CASSPGLAPTYNEQFF. This chain uses TRBV7-8 with TRBJ2-1; the match to TRBD2 covers 10 bases. V lost 5 bases to trimming and J lost 2 bases; unmatched junction nucleotides: 6. Germline V gene lookup returns CDR1 SGHVS and CDR2 FQNEAQ. The CDR3 loop spans 16 amino acids.

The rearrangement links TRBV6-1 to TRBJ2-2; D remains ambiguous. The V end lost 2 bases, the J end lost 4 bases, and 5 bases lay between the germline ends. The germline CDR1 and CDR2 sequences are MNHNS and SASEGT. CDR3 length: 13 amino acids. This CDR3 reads CASSEKGTGELFF. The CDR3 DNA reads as TGTGCCAGCAGTGAAAAAGGCACCGGGGAGCTGTTTTTT.

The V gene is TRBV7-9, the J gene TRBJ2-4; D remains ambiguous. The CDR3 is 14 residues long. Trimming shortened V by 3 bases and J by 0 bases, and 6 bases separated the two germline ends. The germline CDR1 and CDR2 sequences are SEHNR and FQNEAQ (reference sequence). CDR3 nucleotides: TGTGCCAGCAGCTTTACCCTAGCCAAAAACATTCAGTACTTC. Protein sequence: CASSFTLAKNIQYF.

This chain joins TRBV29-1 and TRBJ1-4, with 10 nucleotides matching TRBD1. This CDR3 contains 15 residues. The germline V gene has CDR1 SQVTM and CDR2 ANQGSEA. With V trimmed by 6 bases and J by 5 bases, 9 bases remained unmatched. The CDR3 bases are TGCAGCGTCCGGAAATGGACAGGGGGAAATGAAAAACTGTTTTTT. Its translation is CSVRKWTGGNEKLFF.

This CDR3 is CASGLRSGQEQFF. The CDR3 nucleotides are TGTGCTAGTGGTTTGAGAAGCGGCCAGGAGCAGTTCTTC. The V call is TRBV12-5, the J call TRBJ2-1; possibly TRBD2 for D (5 bases). This CDR3 has 13 residues. From germline, CDR1 is LGHNT and CDR2 FRNRAP. V gave up 2 bases and J gave up 10 bases, with 12 bases separating them.

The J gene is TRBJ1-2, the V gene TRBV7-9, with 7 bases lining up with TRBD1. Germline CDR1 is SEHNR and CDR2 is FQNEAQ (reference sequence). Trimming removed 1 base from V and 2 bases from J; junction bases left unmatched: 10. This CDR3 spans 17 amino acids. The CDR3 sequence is CASSLGAGGGDNYGYTF. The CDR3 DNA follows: TGTGCCAGCAGCTTAGGTGCAGGGGGAGGAGACAACTATGGCTACACCTTC.

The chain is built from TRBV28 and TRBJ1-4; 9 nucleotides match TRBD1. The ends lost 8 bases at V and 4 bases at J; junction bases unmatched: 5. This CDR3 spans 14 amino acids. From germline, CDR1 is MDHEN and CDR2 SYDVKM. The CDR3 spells CASGGTGSNEKLFF. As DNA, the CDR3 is TGTGCCAGCGGGGGGACAGGGAGTAATGAAAAACTGTTTTTT.

CDR3 bases: TGCAGCGTGGCGGGACAACTGACTTTCGAGGACGAGCAGTACTTC. As protein: CSVAGQLTFEDEQYF. The chain combines TRBV29-1 with TRBJ2-7; either TRBD1 or TRBD2 may supply D (6 bases each). The CDR3 length is 15 residues. V was trimmed by 6 bases and J by 5 bases, leaving 23 bases between them. Germline-derived CDR1 and CDR2 are SQVTM and ANQGSEA.

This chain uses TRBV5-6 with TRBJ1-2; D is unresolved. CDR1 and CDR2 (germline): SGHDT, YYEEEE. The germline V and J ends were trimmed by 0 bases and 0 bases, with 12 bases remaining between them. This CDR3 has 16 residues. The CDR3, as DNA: TGTGCCAGCAGCTTGGCCCCGTCAGAAGCTAACTATGGCTACACCTTC. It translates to CASSLAPSEANYGYTF. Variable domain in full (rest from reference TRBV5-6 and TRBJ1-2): DAGVTQSPTHLIKTRGQQVTLRCSPKSGHDTVSWYQQALGQGPQFIFQYYEEEERQRGNFPDRFSGHQFPNYSSELNVNALLLGDSALYLCASSLAPSEANYGYTFGSGTRLTVV.

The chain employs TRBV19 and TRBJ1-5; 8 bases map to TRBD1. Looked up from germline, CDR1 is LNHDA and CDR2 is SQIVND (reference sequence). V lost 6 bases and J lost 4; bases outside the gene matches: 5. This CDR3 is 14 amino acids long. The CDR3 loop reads CASRDRVMNQPQHF. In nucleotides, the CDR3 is TGTGCCAGTAGGGACAGGGTGATGAATCAGCCCCAGCATTTT.